Listed below are T cell receptor beta chains from one sample, sequenced in a study of neurological immune-mediated disorders. TCRdb fed the 5' RACE reads into MiXCR, producing one record per CDR3 protein. Found here are around 64,000 distinct CDR3 sequences, about 3% of them singletons; the top ten hold more than 4.5%. The sequencing sample was made of PBMCs. Every receptor here comes from a woman aged 50 to 60 with multiple sclerosis. The CDR3 runs from the conserved cysteine through the conserved F or W. The D gene is left open where the match is weak. Sizes are listed as once, few, many, or a class for an expanded clone.

clone_size | d_call | j_call | v_call | cdr3_nt | cdr3_aa
many | TRBD1 | TRBJ2-1 | TRBV5-1 | TGCGCCAGCAGCTTACCGGGACAGGGGTCCAATGAGCAGTTCTTC | CASSLPGQGSNEQFF
many | . | TRBJ2-7 | TRBV20-1 | TGCAGTGCCAGCGGCCCTCAAAGGCCTCGCGAGCAGTACTTC | CSASGPQRPREQYF
many | . | TRBJ2-1 | TRBV20-1 | TGCAGTGCTCCGCCGGGACTTCATGAGCAGTTCTTC | CSAPPGLHEQFF
many | . | TRBJ1-2 | TRBV27 | TGTGCCAGCAGTTTATTAGTATCGGGGGGAGTGGACTATGGCTACACCTTC | CASSLLVSGGVDYGYTF
many | TRBD2 | TRBJ2-1 | TRBV11-2 | TGTGCCAGCAGCTCGGGACTAGCGGGAACGTATGAGCAGTTCTTC | CASSSGLAGTYEQFF
many | TRBD1 | TRBJ2-3 | TRBV12-3/TRBV12-4 | TGTGCCAGCAGTTTAAGCTCAGGGGGCGTAGATACGCAGTATTTT | CASSLSSGGVDTQYF
many | . | TRBJ2-3 | TRBV20-1 | TGCAGTGCTAAGGTCTGGAGCACAGATACGCAGTATTTT | CSAKVWSTDTQYF
many | . | TRBJ2-2 | TRBV10-3 | TGTGCCATCGGCCGGGACTCTCTACCGACCGGGGAGCTGTTTTTT | CAIGRDSLPTGELFF
few | . | TRBJ1-1 | TRBV18 | TGTGCCAGCTCACGAGACAGAAAAGCTTTCTTT | CASSRDRKAFF
many | . | TRBJ2-5 | TRBV11-2 | TGTGCCAGCAGCCTGACTAGAAGGGAGACCCAGTACTTC | CASSLTRRETQYF
many | TRBD2 | TRBJ2-7 | TRBV7-2 | TGTGCCAGCAGCTTAACAGCGGGAGGGCTCTACGAGCAGTACTTC | CASSLTAGGLYEQYF
many | . | TRBJ2-1 | TRBV5-1 | TGCGCCAGCAGCTCGCTCTCAGGTGATTCCTACAATGAGCAGTTCTTC | CASSSLSGDSYNEQFF
many | TRBD1 | TRBJ1-1 | TRBV10-3 | TGTGCCATAACCGGGACAGGGGTTACCACTGAAGCTTTCTTT | CAITGTGVTTEAFF
many | . | TRBJ2-1 | TRBV20-1 | TGCAGTGCTAGAGGTGAGGGGAGCCCCTTCTACAATGAGCAGTTCTTC | CSARGEGSPFYNEQFF
many | . | TRBJ2-1 | TRBV9 | TGTGCCAGCAGCGTAGCGTGGGGGGGCGGGAGTCTGTATGAGCAGTTCTTC | CASSVAWGGGSLYEQFF
many | TRBD2 | TRBJ2-2 | TRBV5-1 | TGCGCCAGCTTAGCGGGAGTCAGCACCGGGGAGCTGTTTTTT | CASLAGVSTGELFF
many | TRBD1 | TRBJ2-7 | TRBV20-1 | TGCAGTGCTAGAGCCCGGGACAGGGTGTTCAACGAGCAGTACTTC | CSARARDRVFNEQYF